The 24 T cell receptor beta chains presented below share a single source sample, sequenced in a study of blood T cell repertoires in COVID-19. Clones were read by immunoSEQ multiplex PCR, and TCRdb kept only the in-frame ones, dropping some. Here the sample spans about 220,000 clones, over 75% being singletons. The specimen sequenced was peripheral blood. These receptors were taken from a human donor in a cohort sampled during active COVID-19.

In its sample, this clone was seen once. V gene TRBV5-1 combines with J gene TRBJ1-2, with a possible D match to TRBD1 (5 bases). The CDR3 extends over 14 amino acids. CDR1 and CDR2 (germline): SGHRS, YFSETQ. Trimming cost V 1 base and J 4 bases, with 11 bases left between them. The CDR3, as DNA: TGCGCCAGCAGCTTGACAGGCAAAACCTATGGCTACACCTTC. It specifies CASSLTGKTYGYTF.

This clone was recorded only once. This is likely an artifact of a read error, given a far larger clone one base away. This rearrangement joins TRBV6-2 or TRBV6-3 to TRBJ2-7, with D possibly matching TRBD2 (5 bases). The ends were cut back, 4 bases at V and 3 bases at J, with 7 bases in the middle. This CDR3 is built from 12 residues. CDR1 and CDR2 (germline): MNHEY, SVGEGT. CDR3: CASSLRGYEQYF. CDR3 sequence (DNA): TGTGCCAGCAGTTTACGGGGCTACGAGCAGTACTTC.

This clone was detected once. The chain is built from TRBV19 and TRBJ2-5; the D gene is possibly TRBD2 (5 bases). Germline CDR1 reads LNHDA; CDR2 reads SQIVND (reference sequence). This CDR3 has 13 residues. V shed 0 bases and J shed 4 bases, with 6 bases lying between them. The DNA for the CDR3 is TGTGCCAGTAGTATAGAACGGGGAGAGACCCAGTACTTC. It encodes CASSIERGETQYF.

This chain uses TRBV19 with TRBJ2-3; TRBD1 is a possible D gene (6 bases). With 3 bases removed from V and 7 bases from J, the gap between germline ends came to 14 bases. This CDR3 region has 14 residues. The germline V gene encodes CDR1 LNHDA and CDR2 SQIVND (reference sequence). This CDR3 reads CASSIWQGRYTQYF. The CDR3 coding sequence is TGTGCCAGTAGTATTTGGCAGGGGCGGTATACGCAGTATTTT.

The chain is built from TRBV5-1 and TRBJ1-2; D is unclear. The CDR3 is 15 residues long. Looked up from germline, CDR1 is SGHRS and CDR2 is YFSETQ. V lost 0 bases, J lost 5 bases, and 14 bases lay in between. Here the CDR3 reads CASSLAPYVEYGYTF. The CDR3 DNA is TGCGCCAGCAGCTTGGCTCCATACGTGGAGTATGGCTACACCTTC.

A remark on this clone: At the DNA level, this CDR3 is encoded by other sequences in the same sample as well. This sequence joins TRBV19 and TRBJ2-7; 7 bases agree with TRBD1. J was trimmed by 3 bases and V by 1 base; bases with no gene match: 6. From germline, CDR1 is LNHDA and CDR2 SQIVND (reference sequence). This CDR3 comprises 15 residues. The CDR3 nucleotides read TGTGCCAGTAGTATAGCCGGACAGGTGATCTACGAGCAGTACTTC. This translates into CASSIAGQVIYEQYF.

The chain links TRBV19 to TRBJ2-7, with 8 bases aligning to TRBD2. The J segment lost 0 bases and the V segment lost 5 bases, leaving 9 bases of the junction unmatched. The CDR3 is made up of 16 amino acids. Germline assignment: CDR1 LNHDA and CDR2 SQIVND (reference sequence). In DNA form, the CDR3 reads TGTGCCAGTAGTGTCATAGCGGGGACCAGCTCCTACGAGCAGTACTTC. The encoded protein is CASSVIAGTSSYEQYF.

This clone showed up just once. The chain couples TRBV24-1 to TRBJ1-2; TRBD1 might be the D (6 bases). The CDR3 consists of 14 residues. Trimming took 4 bases from V and 1 from J, leaving 9 bases between them. CDR1 is KGHDR, CDR2 SFDVKD, per germline. The CDR3 is CATSEEGDNYGYTF. The CDR3 coding sequence is TGTGCCACCAGTGAAGAGGGGGATAACTATGGCTACACCTTC.

This clone showed up many times. The CDR3 loop reads CASGKAGRLPYEQYF. CDR3 sequence (DNA): TGTGCTAGTGGCAAAGCGGGGAGACTTCCCTACGAGCAGTACTTC. The chain is built from TRBV12-5 and TRBJ2-7; 7 nucleotides match TRBD2. This CDR3 has 15 residues. Trimming cost V 6 bases and J 2 bases; bases outside gene matches: 10. Germline V CDR1 and CDR2: LGHNT, FRNRAP.

This chain connects TRBV30 to TRBJ1-1; 9 bases are a match to TRBD1. The germline CDR1 and CDR2 sequences are GTSNPN and SVGIG (reference sequence). The CDR3 runs 14 residues. Trimming at V came to 4 bases and at J to 8 bases, leaving 11 bases not matched to a gene. CDR3 in DNA: TGTGCCTGGACCCAGGGACAGGGAGTATGGGAAGCTTTCTTT. As protein: CAWTQGQGVWEAFF. Based on the CDR3 plus reference TRBV30 and TRBJ1-1, the full variable domain is SQTIHQWPATLVQPVGSPLSLECTVEGTSNPNLYWYRQAAGRGLQLLFYSVGIGQISSEVPQNLSASRPQDRQFILSSKKLLLSDSGFYLCAWTQGQGVWEAFFGQGTRLTVV.

This chain uses TRBV6-2 or TRBV6-3 with TRBJ1-1; D might be TRBD1 (6 bases). The CDR3 is made up of 15 amino acids. V was cut by 2 bases and J by 6 bases, with 16 bases left in between. Germline CDR1 is MNHEY and CDR2 is SVGEGT. The CDR3 region is CASSYPVNTGPEAFF. As DNA, the CDR3 is TGTGCCAGCAGTTACCCGGTAAATACAGGGCCTGAAGCTTTCTTT.

The gene calls are TRBV15 and TRBJ2-4, with 10 bases matching TRBD1. The length of the CDR3 is 15 residues. Trimming removed 8 bases from V and 3 bases from J; junction bases left unmatched: 7. Germline loops: CDR1 LNHNV, CDR2 YYDKDF (reference sequence). CDR3 protein: CATRRTGGSKNIQYF. CDR3 nucleotide sequence: TGTGCCACCCGTCGGACAGGGGGAAGCAAAAACATTCAGTACTTC.

This sequence joins TRBV18 and TRBJ2-7, with 7 bases matching TRBD2. Per the germline V gene, CDR1 is KGHSH and CDR2 is LQKENI. With 5 bases clipped from V and 4 bases from J, the junction kept 11 bases outside the gene matches. There are 15 residues in the CDR3. CDR3 in DNA: TGTGCCAGCTCATTCCAAGGCGGGAGACCTTACGAGCAGTACTTC. It is translated as CASSFQGGRPYEQYF.

The V call is TRBV18, the J call TRBJ1-1, with D possibly matching TRBD1 (5 bases). The CDR3 length is 12 residues. CDR1 and CDR2 from the germline V gene are KGHSH and LQKENI. V shed 0 bases and J shed 6 bases, with 5 bases lying between them. CDR3 sequence (DNA): TGTGCCAGCTCACCACCGGGGCCTGAAGCTTTCTTT. Encoded protein: CASSPPGPEAFF. The full variable domain, rest sourced from reference TRBV18 and TRBJ1-1, is NAGVMQNPRHLVRRRGQEARLRCSPMKGHSHVYWYRQLPEEGLKFMVYLQKENIIDESGMPKERFSAEFPKEGPSILRIQQVVRGDSAAYFCASSPPGPEAFFGQGTRLTVV.

The V call is TRBV4-1, the J call TRBJ2-5; D might be TRBD1 (5 bases). The ends were cut back, 1 base at V and 5 bases at J, with 14 bases in the middle. The CDR3 runs 15 residues. Germline assignment: CDR1 MGHRA and CDR2 YSYEKL. CDR3 coding DNA: TGCGCCAGCAGCCAAGCACAGGTCCCTATGGAGACCCAGTACTTC. Protein sequence: CASSQAQVPMETQYF.

The J gene is TRBJ2-3, the V gene TRBV11-3, with 10 bases identical to TRBD2. The CDR3 runs to 14 residues. With 3 bases clipped from V and 7 bases from J, the junction kept 4 bases outside the gene matches. Per the germline V gene, CDR1 is SGHNT and CDR2 is YENEEA. The CDR3 loop is CASSLASGSNTQYF. Written as DNA, the CDR3 is TGTGCCAGCAGCTTGGCTAGCGGGAGCAATACGCAGTATTTT. The entire variable domain, with the rest obtained from reference TRBV11-3 and TRBJ2-3, is as follows: EAGVVQSPRYKIIEKKQPVAFWCNPISGHNTLYWYLQNLGQGPELLIRYENEEAVDDSQLPKDRFSAERLKGVDSTLKIQPAELGDSAVYLCASSLASGSNTQYFGPGTRLTVL.

The chain employs TRBV20-1 and TRBJ2-7; D is unclear. Germline-derived CDR1 and CDR2 are DFQATT and SNEGSKA (reference sequence). With 1 base removed from V and 3 bases from J, the gap between germline ends came to 4 bases. This CDR3 region has 11 residues. CDR3 protein: CSARAGYEQYF. CDR3 sequence (DNA): TGCAGTGCTAGAGCGGGCTACGAGCAGTACTTC.

V gene TRBV5-1 combines with J gene TRBJ2-5, with 10 bases matching TRBD2. Germline CDR1 and CDR2: SGHRS and YFSETQ. The CDR3 is 14 amino acids. The junction had 2 bases not matched to a gene; V was cut back by 5 bases and J by 1 base. This CDR3 is CASRLAGVQETQYF. The CDR3 DNA follows: TGCGCCAGCAGGCTAGCGGGAGTCCAAGAGACCCAGTACTTC.

This chain joins TRBV6-2 or TRBV6-3 and TRBJ2-1, with 14 nucleotides matching TRBD2. CDR3 length equals 17 residues. CDR1 MNHEY and CDR2 SVGEGT come from the germline V gene. J gave up 7 bases and V 5 bases, and 10 bases lay outside the gene matches. CDR3 region: CASSVPGLAGVRNEQFF. The CDR3 coding sequence is TGTGCCAGCAGTGTCCCGGGACTAGCGGGAGTTCGAAATGAGCAGTTCTTC.

This rearrangement joins TRBV24-1 to TRBJ2-1, with 9 nucleotides matching TRBD2. Germline V CDR1 and CDR2: KGHDR, SFDVKD. CDR3 size: 16 residues. Trimming at V came to 3 bases and at J to 4 bases, leaving 6 bases not matched to a gene. The CDR3 nucleotides read TGTGCCACCAGTGATGGACCGGGACTAGCTTACAATGAGCAGTTCTTC. Translating it yields CATSDGPGLAYNEQFF.

With regard to this clone: This same CDR3 is encoded by further DNA sequences in the sample. The chain links TRBV18 to TRBJ2-5; D possibly corresponds to TRBD1 (5 bases). V was trimmed by 1 base and J by 1 base, leaving 7 bases between them. This CDR3 comprises 14 residues. CDR1 KGHSH and CDR2 LQKENI come from the germline V gene. CDR3 region: CASSPQGLQETQYF. In DNA form, the CDR3 reads TGTGCCAGCTCACCACAGGGGCTCCAAGAGACCCAGTACTTC.

V gene TRBV4-2 combines with J gene TRBJ2-3; 7 bases map to TRBD2. V shed 0 bases and J 1 base; nucleotides not matched to a gene: 7. Germline-derived CDR1 and CDR2 are LGHNA and YNFKEQ. The CDR3 is made up of 17 amino acids. CDR3 sequence: CASSQDAGEPGTDTQYF. The CDR3 DNA reads as TGTGCCAGCAGCCAAGATGCGGGGGAGCCGGGCACAGATACGCAGTATTTT.

The chain uses TRBV3-1 (or the pseudogene TRBV3-2) and TRBJ2-7; D is possibly TRBD1 (6 bases). Germline CDR1 reads LGHDT; CDR2 reads YNNKEL (reference sequence). The CDR3 loop spans 16 amino acids. V was trimmed by 0 bases and J by 6 bases, leaving 18 bases between them. CDR3 nucleotide sequence: TGTGCCAGCAGCCAAGATGGAGAGGGGGTTGGACTCGAGCAGTACTTC. Protein: CASSQDGEGVGLEQYF.

The J gene is TRBJ2-7, the V gene TRBV11-2; TRBD2 matches 10 bases. The CDR3 sequence is 15 residues long. The V gene end was trimmed by 5 bases and the J gene end by 0 bases; junction bases not matched to a gene: 4. The germline V gene has CDR1 SGHAT and CDR2 FQNNGV. CDR3 nucleotides: TGTGCCAGCAGCCCCCGACTAGCGGGCTCCTACGAGCAGTACTTC. Translated, it gives CASSPRLAGSYEQYF. The full variable domain, in which reference TRBV11-2 and TRBJ2-7 provide the parts outside the CDR3, is EAGVAQSPRYKIIEKRQSVAFWCNPISGHATLYWYQQILGQGPKLLIQFQNNGVVDDSQLPKDRFSAERLKGVDSTLKIQPAKLEDSAVYLCASSPRLAGSYEQYFGPGTRLTVT.